The 22 T cell receptor beta chains listed next were all sequenced from one sample in a study of T cell changes during pregnancy in multiple sclerosis (dated by TCRdb to between 2018 and 2021). The method was the immunoSEQ multiplex PCR assay. This is the immuneACCESS table as TCRdb keeps it, with only in-frame sequences that have V and J called. A part of the clones is gone; compared with another copy, unresolved V genes explain less than half, and the rest is unexplained. The sample includes about 85,000 clones, with roughly 90% observed a single time. Approximately 2.5% of the sample goes to the ten largest clones. Source: peripheral blood, taken in the first trimester of pregnancy. All receptors come from a female donor with multiple sclerosis, enrolled in a pregnancy study.

The chain links TRBV5-1 to TRBJ2-7, with TRBD2 matching over 8 bases. This CDR3 region has 14 residues. Germline values: CDR1 SGHRS, CDR2 YFSETQ. J was trimmed by 4 bases and V by 4 bases; bases with no gene match: 7. The CDR3 sequence is CASSGSGTFYEQYF. Here the CDR3 DNA reads TGCGCCAGCAGCGGTAGCGGGACCTTTTACGAGCAGTACTTC. Complete variable domain (other parts from reference TRBV5-1 and TRBJ2-7): KAGVTQTPRYLIKTRGQQVTLSCSPISGHRSVSWYQQTPGQGLQFLFEYFSETQRNKGNFPGRFSGRQFSNSRSEMNVSTLELGDSALYLCASSGSGTFYEQYFGPGTRLTVT.

The gene calls are TRBV18 and TRBJ1-2, with TRBD1 matching 9 bases. V lost 3 bases to trimming and J lost 0 bases; unmatched junction nucleotides: 11. CDR3 length: 18 amino acids. Germline V gene data show CDR1 as KGHSH and CDR2 as LQKENI. CDR3 residues: CASSPITGTGTTNYGYTF. The CDR3, as DNA: TGTGCCAGCTCACCGATTACCGGGACAGGGACTACTAACTATGGCTACACCTTC.

V and J are TRBV5-1 and TRBJ2-2, with 12 bases aligning to TRBD2. The germline CDR1 and CDR2 sequences are SGHRS and YFSETQ. The ends lost 4 bases at V and 6 bases at J; junction bases unmatched: 4. The CDR3 sequence is 15 residues long. Here the CDR3 DNA reads TGCGCCAGCAGCAAAAGACTAGCGGGGGCCGGGGAGCTGTTTTTT. Its translation: CASSKRLAGAGELFF.

About this clone itself: Its ends do not fully match the called genes, so a read error is possible. The chain has TRBV9 and TRBJ2-1; the D gene is possibly TRBD2 (6 bases). The germline V gene has CDR1 SGDLS and CDR2 YYNGEE. This CDR3 is built from 16 residues. The CDR3 loop is CASTVGEAGFYNEQFF. The CDR3 DNA follows: TGTGCCAGCACCGTAGGGGAGGCGGGGTTCTACAATGAGCAGTTCTTC.

This clone occurred once. The chain has TRBV21-1 and TRBJ2-7; no DNA check was done on the table's D call, TRBD1. TRBV21-1 is described as a pseudogene. This CDR3 region has 15 residues. The CDR3 is CASRPLGRDRPKQYF. CDR3 DNA sequence: TGTGCCAGCAGGCCCCTGGGGAGGGACAGGCCTAAGCAGTACTTC.

The CDR3 nucleotides read TGTGCCAGCAGCTTTGGCCCGGGGGACGAGCAGTACTTC. The encoded protein is CASSFGPGDEQYF. The rearrangement uses TRBV7-2 and TRBJ2-7; tentative D call: TRBD2 (6 bases). This CDR3 spans 13 amino acids. Germline-derived CDR1 and CDR2 are SGHTA and FQGNSA. V was clipped by 3 bases and J by 5 bases, with 11 bases between them.

This clone was seen just once. This rearrangement joins TRBV5-1 to TRBJ2-2; TRBD1 agrees at 7 bases. The J segment lost 3 bases and the V segment lost 4 bases, leaving 6 bases of the junction unmatched. Germline V gene lookup returns CDR1 SGHRS and CDR2 YFSETQ. The CDR3 loop spans 15 amino acids. CDR3 bases: TGCGCCAGCAGCAAACGGACAGGAGACACCGGGGAGCTGTTTTTT. Translation gives CASSKRTGDTGELFF.

This chain connects TRBV5-1 to TRBJ1-2; TRBD1 might be the D (6 bases). V was trimmed by 3 bases and J by 6 bases, leaving 12 bases between them. This CDR3 is 13 amino acids long. Germline CDR1 reads SGHRS; CDR2 reads YFSETQ. The CDR3 protein is CASSYGTTHGYTF. The CDR3 nucleotides read TGCGCCAGCAGCTATGGGACAACCCATGGCTACACCTTC.

The chain couples TRBV7-2 to TRBJ2-3, with 15 bases that match TRBD2. The germline V gene has CDR1 SGHTA and CDR2 FQGNSA. The CDR3 loop spans 16 amino acids. J gave up 2 bases and V 5 bases, and 2 bases lay outside the gene matches. The CDR3 bases are TGTGCCAGCAGCCGGACTAGCGGGGGGGCCACAGATACGCAGTATTTT. It encodes CASSRTSGGATDTQYF.

The CDR3 DNA reads TGTGCCAGCAGTGCTCGGGCGGGGGGCACAGATACGCAGTATTTT. Encoded protein: CASSARAGGTDTQYF. V and J are TRBV6-4 and TRBJ2-3, with 7 bases lining up with TRBD2. CDR1 and CDR2 (germline): MRHNA, SNTAGT. V lost 4 bases and J lost 1; bases outside the gene matches: 5. The CDR3 has 15 amino acids.

With respect to this clone: The junction shows a germline mismatch at one end, possibly a read error. The V gene is TRBV5-1, the J gene TRBJ1-4, with a weak D call TRBD1 (6 bases). The CDR3 covers 14 residues. Germline CDR1 SGHRS, CDR2 YFSETQ. The CDR3 reads CASSLQGTSEKLFF. The CDR3 region has the DNA TGCGCCAGCAGCCTACAGGGAACTAGTGAAAAACTGTTTTTT.

This chain links TRBV15 with TRBJ2-3; D remains ambiguous. Deletions cut 5 bases from V and 6 bases from J, with 12 bases between. There are 13 residues in the CDR3. The germline gives CDR1 LNHNV, CDR2 YYDKDF (reference sequence). CDR3 residues: CATSRVYSDTQYF. Here the CDR3 DNA reads TGTGCCACCAGCCGCGTTTATAGCGATACGCAGTATTTT.

The rearrangement uses TRBV18 and TRBJ2-7; 9 nucleotides match TRBD1. Germline V gene lookup returns CDR1 KGHSH and CDR2 LQKENI. There are 16 residues in the CDR3. V was clipped by 0 bases and J by 6 bases; unmatched bases: 9. The CDR3 spells CASSPPLRTGVGEQYF. CDR3 nucleotides: TGTGCCAGCTCACCACCGTTAAGGACAGGGGTTGGCGAGCAGTACTTC.

The chain carries TRBV13 and TRBJ1-2, with D perhaps matching TRBD1 (5 bases). Germline assignment: CDR1 PRHDT and CDR2 FYEKMQ (reference sequence). This CDR3 has 15 residues. Trimming stripped 2 bases from V and 8 bases from J, with 18 bases between. CDR3 region: CASSLFVRGTSGYTF. Here the CDR3 DNA reads TGTGCCAGCAGCTTATTTGTAAGGGGTACCTCCGGCTACACCTTC.

The chain is built from TRBV19 and TRBJ1-1, with D tentatively TRBD1 (5 bases). V gave up 8 bases and J gave up 5 bases, with 12 bases separating them. The CDR3 has 12 amino acids. Germline V gene data show CDR1 as LNHDA and CDR2 as SQIVND (reference sequence). CDR3 amino acids: CASGGGYTEAFF. The CDR3 DNA reads TGTGCCAGTGGTGGGGGGTATACTGAAGCTTTCTTT.

This chain uses TRBV7-3 with TRBJ1-1; 10 bases agree with TRBD1. The CDR3 loop spans 14 amino acids. Trimming removed 5 bases from V and 4 bases from J; junction bases left unmatched: 4. CDR1 is SGHTA and CDR2 is FQGTGA in the germline V gene. The CDR3 here is CASSEDRGATEAFF. The CDR3 nucleotides read TGTGCCAGCAGCGAGGACAGGGGGGCCACTGAAGCTTTCTTT.

This chain links TRBV7-2 with TRBJ2-1; 11 bases are shared with TRBD2. The germline V gene has CDR1 SGHTA and CDR2 FQGNSA. Unmatched junction bases numbered 9, after V lost 1 base and J lost 7 bases. This CDR3 region has 17 residues. The CDR3 here is CASSLGGLAAIGNEQFF. CDR3 in DNA: TGTGCCAGCAGCTTAGGGGGACTAGCGGCCATCGGAAATGAGCAGTTCTTC.

This clone was seen only once. This chain connects TRBV7-6 to TRBJ1-6, with TRBD1 as a possible D gene (5 bases). The CDR3 extends over 15 amino acids. From germline, CDR1 is SGHVS and CDR2 FNYEAQ. Trimming left V 3 bases short and J 2 bases short, with 8 bases between. Written as DNA, the CDR3 is TGTGCCAGCAGCTTGCGGGGGGCCTATAATTCACCCCTCCACTTT. Translated, it gives CASSLRGAYNSPLHF.

A single count supports this clone. The chain links TRBV29-1 to TRBJ2-1; D possibly corresponds to TRBD1 (6 bases). The CDR3 totals 14 residues. The V gene's germline CDR1 is SQVTM and CDR2 ANQGSEA. Trimming took off 2 bases at V and 1 base at J, with 9 bases between the two ends. This chain's CDR3 is CSVERQGSYNEQFF. The CDR3 region has the DNA TGCAGCGTTGAACGTCAGGGGTCCTACAATGAGCAGTTCTTC.

This clone was seen a single time. The chain uses TRBV9 and TRBJ2-1, with 10 bases identical to TRBD1. After removal of 3 bases from V and 8 bases from J, the junction contained 8 bases not matched to a gene. The CDR3 runs to 15 residues. Germline loops: CDR1 SGDLS, CDR2 YYNGEE. The CDR3 nucleotides read TGTGCCAGCAGCGAGAGGGGCGGGACAGGGGATGAGCAGTTCTTC. This translates into CASSERGGTGDEQFF.

V usage is TRBV5-1 and J usage is TRBJ1-2; 9 bases line up with TRBD1. Germline V gene data show CDR1 as SGHRS and CDR2 as YFSETQ. The V and J ends lost 5 bases and 7 bases, in that order; junction bases with no gene match: 6. The CDR3 has 13 residues. Written as DNA, the CDR3 is TGCGCCAGCAGTCGGGACAGGGTCCGTGGCTACACCTTC. Translation gives CASSRDRVRGYTF.

The chain combines TRBV30 with TRBJ1-6; D remains unclear. From germline, CDR1 is GTSNPN and CDR2 SVGIG (reference sequence). Trimming took off 2 bases at V and 5 bases at J, with 7 bases between the two ends. The CDR3 is made up of 13 amino acids. This chain's CDR3 is CAWSPGNNSPLHF. DNA for the CDR3: TGTGCCTGGAGTCCGGGGAATAATTCACCCCTCCACTTT.